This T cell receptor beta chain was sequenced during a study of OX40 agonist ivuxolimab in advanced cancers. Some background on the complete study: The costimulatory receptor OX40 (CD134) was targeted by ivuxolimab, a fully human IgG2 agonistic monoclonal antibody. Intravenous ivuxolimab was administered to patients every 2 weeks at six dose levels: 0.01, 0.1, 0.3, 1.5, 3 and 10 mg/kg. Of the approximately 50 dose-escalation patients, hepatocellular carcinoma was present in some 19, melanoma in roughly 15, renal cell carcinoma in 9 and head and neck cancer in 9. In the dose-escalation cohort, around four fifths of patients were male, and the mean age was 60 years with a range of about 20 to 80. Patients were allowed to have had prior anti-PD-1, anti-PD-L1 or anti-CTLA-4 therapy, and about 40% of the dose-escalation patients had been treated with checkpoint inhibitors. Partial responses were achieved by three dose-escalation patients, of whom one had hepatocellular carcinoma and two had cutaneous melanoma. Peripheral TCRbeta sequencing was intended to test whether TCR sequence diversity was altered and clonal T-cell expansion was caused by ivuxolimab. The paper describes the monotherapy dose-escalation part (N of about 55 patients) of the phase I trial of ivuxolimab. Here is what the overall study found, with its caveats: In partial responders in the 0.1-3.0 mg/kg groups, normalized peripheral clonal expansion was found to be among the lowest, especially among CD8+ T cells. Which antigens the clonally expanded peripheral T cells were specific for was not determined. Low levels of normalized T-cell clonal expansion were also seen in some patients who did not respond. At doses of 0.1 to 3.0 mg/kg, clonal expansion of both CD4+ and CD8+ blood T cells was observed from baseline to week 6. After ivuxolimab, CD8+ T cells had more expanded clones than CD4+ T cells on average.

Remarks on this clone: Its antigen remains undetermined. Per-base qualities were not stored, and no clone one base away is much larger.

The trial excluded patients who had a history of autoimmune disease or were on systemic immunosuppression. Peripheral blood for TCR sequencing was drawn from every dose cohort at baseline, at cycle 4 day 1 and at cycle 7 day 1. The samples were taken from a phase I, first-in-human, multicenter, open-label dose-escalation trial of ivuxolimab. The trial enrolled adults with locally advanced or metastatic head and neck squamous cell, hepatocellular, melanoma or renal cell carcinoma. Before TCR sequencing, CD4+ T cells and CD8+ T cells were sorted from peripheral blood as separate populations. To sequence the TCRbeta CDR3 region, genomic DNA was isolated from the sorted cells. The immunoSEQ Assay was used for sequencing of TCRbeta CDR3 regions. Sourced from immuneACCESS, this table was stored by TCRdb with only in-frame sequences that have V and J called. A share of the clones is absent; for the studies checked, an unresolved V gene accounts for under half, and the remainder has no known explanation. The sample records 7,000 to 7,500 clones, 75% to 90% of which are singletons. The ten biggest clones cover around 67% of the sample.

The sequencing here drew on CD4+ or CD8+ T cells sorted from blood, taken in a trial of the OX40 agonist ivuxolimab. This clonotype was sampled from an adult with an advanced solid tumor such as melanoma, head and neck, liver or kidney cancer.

The DNA reads as follows: TGTGCCAGCAGCCCCGGGAGCAATGAGCAGTTCTTC. This translates into CASSPGSNEQFF. The V and J segments used are TRBV14 and TRBJ2-1, with a tentative D gene TRBD2 over 6 matching bases. From the cysteine up to the phenylalanine, the CDR3 has a length of 12 residues. CDR3 DNA is the only sequence kept; it has 36 bases, read in frame from the first base. The germline V gene sets CDR1 to SGHDN and CDR2 to FVKESK. The junction shows trimming of 4 bases on V and 6 bases on J, plus 7 bases between the germline ends. The CDR3, completed at both ends by the reference TRBV14 and TRBJ2-1 genes, gives the full variable domain EAGVTQFPSHSVIEKGQTVTLRCDPISGHDNLYWYRRVMGKEIKFLLHFVKESKQDESGMPNNRFLAERTGGTYSTLKVQPAELEDSGVYFCASSPGSNEQFFGPGTRLTVL.